The 10 T cell receptor beta chains reported below all come from one sample, sequenced in a study of blood T cell repertoires in COVID-19. TCRdb keeps only in-frame clones here, not all; method: immunoSEQ multiplex PCR. The repertoire holds roughly 71,000 clones, 84% seen once, with more than 7% in the top ten. The sample taken for sequencing was peripheral blood. Receptors originate from a middle-aged man with active COVID-19.

The chain carries TRBV5-1 and TRBJ1-2, with a weak D call TRBD1 (5 bases). This CDR3 comprises 17 residues. Germline V lookup: CDR1 SGHRS, CDR2 YFSETQ. Between the trimmed V and J ends, which lost 2 bases and 6 bases, there was a span of 23 bases. CDR3 in DNA: TGCGCCAGCAGCTTAGGGAAGCTCGATGGGGGGATTGATGGCTACACCTTC. It codes for CASSLGKLDGGIDGYTF.

This chain connects TRBV6-4 to TRBJ2-3; D not resolved. From germline, CDR1 is MRHNA and CDR2 SNTAGT. The CDR3 loop spans 14 amino acids. V was trimmed by 5 bases and J by 4 bases, leaving 13 bases between them. CDR3 sequence (DNA): TGTGCCAGCAGTCGGAGCGACGCCCCAGATACGCAGTATTTT. This encodes CASSRSDAPDTQYF.

The chain links TRBV29-1 to TRBJ1-1, with 7 bases aligning to TRBD1. The germline V gene has CDR1 SQVTM and CDR2 ANQGSEA. J gave up 6 bases and V 4 bases, and 5 bases lay outside the gene matches. CDR3 length: 12 amino acids. CDR3 sequence (DNA): TGCAGCGTTGTTACAGGGGTGCCTGAAGCTTTCTTT. This gives the protein CSVVTGVPEAFF.

The J gene is TRBJ1-2, the V gene TRBV7-2; D is uncertain. There are 14 residues in the CDR3. V was clipped by 1 base and J by 4 bases, with 10 bases between them. Per the germline V gene, CDR1 is SGHTA and CDR2 is FQGNSA. The CDR3 reads CASSLVAGSYGYTF. As DNA, the CDR3 is TGTGCCAGCAGCTTAGTCGCAGGCTCCTATGGCTACACCTTC.

The rearrangement joins TRBV3-1 (or the pseudogene TRBV3-2) to TRBJ2-7; unclear D gene. Germline V CDR1 and CDR2: LGHDT, YNNKEL (reference sequence). V was shortened by 1 base and J by 5 bases, with 6 bases between the two germline ends. The CDR3 is made up of 12 amino acids. The CDR3 sequence is CASSQAGDEQYF. DNA of the CDR3: TGTGCCAGCAGCCAAGCCGGTGACGAGCAGTACTTC.

The chain carries TRBV4-1 and TRBJ1-1; D is undetermined. Trimming pared 1 base from V and 7 bases from J, leaving 10 bases between. The CDR3 is 13 amino acids. Germline assignment: CDR1 MGHRA and CDR2 YSYEKL. This CDR3 reads CASSQGALDEAFF. DNA of the CDR3: TGCGCCAGCAGCCAAGGGGCTTTGGATGAAGCTTTCTTT.

The sample holds a few counts of this clone. V gene TRBV9 combines with J gene TRBJ1-1; D uncertain. V lost 4 bases and J lost 1, with 11 bases in between. Per germline, CDR1 SGDLS and CDR2 YYNGEE. The CDR3 runs to 14 residues. CDR3 sequence reads: CASSTRTENTEAFF. Here the CDR3 DNA reads TGTGCCAGCAGCACTAGAACAGAGAACACTGAAGCTTTCTTT.

This chain connects TRBV6-5 to TRBJ1-5; 11 bases agree with TRBD1. The J segment lost 6 bases and the V segment lost 6 bases, leaving 7 bases of the junction unmatched. The germline V gene encodes CDR1 MNHEY and CDR2 SVGAGI. The CDR3 length is 15 residues. This CDR3 is CASRPPGQGGQPQHF. The CDR3 bases are TGTGCCAGCAGGCCCCCGGGACAGGGGGGTCAGCCCCAGCATTTT.

The chain couples TRBV28 to TRBJ1-1; TRBD1 matches at 7 bases. The trim removed 6 bases at V and 0 bases at J, leaving 4 bases unmatched. In germline, CDR1 is MDHEN, CDR2 SYDVKM. The CDR3 is 14 amino acids. Here the CDR3 DNA reads TGTGCCAGCAGACGACAGGGAATGAACACTGAAGCTTTCTTT. This sequence encodes CASRRQGMNTEAFF. The full variable domain, in which reference TRBV28 and TRBJ1-1 provide the parts outside the CDR3, is DVKVTQSSRYLVKRTGEKVFLECVQDMDHENMFWYRQDPGLGLRLIYFSYDVKMKEKGDIPEGYSVSREKKERFSLILESASTNQTSMYLCASRRQGMNTEAFFGQGTRLTVV.

V usage is TRBV6-1 and J usage is TRBJ1-1; the match to TRBD1 covers 9 bases. The ends lost 2 bases at V and 9 bases at J; junction bases unmatched: 10. This CDR3 is 15 amino acids long. Germline lookup yields CDR1 MNHNS and CDR2 SASEGT. The DNA for the CDR3 is TGTGCCAGCAGTGAATCGGGGACAGGGAGCCTTAAAGCTTTCTTT. As protein: CASSESGTGSLKAFF.